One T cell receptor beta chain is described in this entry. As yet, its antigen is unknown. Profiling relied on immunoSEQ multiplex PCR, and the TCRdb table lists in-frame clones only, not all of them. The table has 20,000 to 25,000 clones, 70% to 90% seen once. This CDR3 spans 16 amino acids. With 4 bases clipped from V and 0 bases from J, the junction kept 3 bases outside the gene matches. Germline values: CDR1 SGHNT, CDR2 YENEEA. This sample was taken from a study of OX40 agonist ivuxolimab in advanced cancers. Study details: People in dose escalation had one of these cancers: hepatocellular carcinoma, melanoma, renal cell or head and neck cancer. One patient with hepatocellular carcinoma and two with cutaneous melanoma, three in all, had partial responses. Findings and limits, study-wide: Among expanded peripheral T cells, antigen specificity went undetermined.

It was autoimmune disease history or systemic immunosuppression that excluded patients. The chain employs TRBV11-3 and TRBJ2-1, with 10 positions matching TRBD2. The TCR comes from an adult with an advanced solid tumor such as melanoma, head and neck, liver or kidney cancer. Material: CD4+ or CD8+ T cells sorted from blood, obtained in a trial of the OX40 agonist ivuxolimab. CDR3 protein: CASSSSGSVSYNEQFF. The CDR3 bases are TGTGCCAGCAGCTCTAGCGGGAGTGTCTCCTACAATGAGCAGTTCTTC.